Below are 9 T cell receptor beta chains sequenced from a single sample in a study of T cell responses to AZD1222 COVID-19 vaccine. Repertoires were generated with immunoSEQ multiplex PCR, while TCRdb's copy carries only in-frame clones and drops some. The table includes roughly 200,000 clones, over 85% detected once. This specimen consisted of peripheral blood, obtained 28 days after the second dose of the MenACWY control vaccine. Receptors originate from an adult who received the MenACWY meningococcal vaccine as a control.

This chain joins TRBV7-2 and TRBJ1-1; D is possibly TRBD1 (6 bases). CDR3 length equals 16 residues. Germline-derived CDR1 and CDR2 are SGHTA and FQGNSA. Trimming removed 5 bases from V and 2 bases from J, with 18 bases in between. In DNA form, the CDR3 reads TGTGCCAGCAGCCCAGGGGTGGCACGAAGAAACACTGAAGCTTTCTTT. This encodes CASSPGVARRNTEAFF.

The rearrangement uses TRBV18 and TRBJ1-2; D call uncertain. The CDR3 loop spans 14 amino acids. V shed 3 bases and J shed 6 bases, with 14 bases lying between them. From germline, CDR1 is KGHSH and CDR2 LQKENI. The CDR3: CASSPSVQSHGYTF. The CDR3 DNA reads TGTGCCAGCTCACCTTCAGTCCAGTCCCATGGCTACACCTTC.

CDR3 nucleotide sequence: TGCGCCAGCACCAAGACAGGGGGATCAGGAGGCTACACCTTC. This codes for CASTKTGGSGGYTF. This chain links TRBV5-1 with TRBJ1-2; 9 bases agree with TRBD1. CDR3 length: 14 amino acids. J was trimmed by 8 bases and V by 6 bases; bases with no gene match: 11. Germline loops: CDR1 SGHRS, CDR2 YFSETQ.

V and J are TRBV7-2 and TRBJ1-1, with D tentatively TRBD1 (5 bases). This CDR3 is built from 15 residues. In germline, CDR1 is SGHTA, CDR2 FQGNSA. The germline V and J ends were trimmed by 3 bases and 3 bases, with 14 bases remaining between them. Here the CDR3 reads CASSFLSDRYTEAFF. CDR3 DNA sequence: TGTGCCAGCAGCTTTCTTAGTGACAGATACACTGAAGCTTTCTTT.

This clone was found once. The CDR3 nucleotides read TGTGCCAGCAGCTCCCCGGGATCGCAATCCTACGAGCAGTACTTC. As protein: CASSSPGSQSYEQYF. The chain links TRBV5-4 to TRBJ2-7, with D possibly being TRBD2 (5 bases). CDR3 size: 15 residues. The germline V and J ends were trimmed by 3 bases and 1 base, with 14 bases remaining between them. CDR1 is SGHNT and CDR2 is YYREEE in the germline V gene (reference sequence). Variable domain in full (rest from reference TRBV5-4 and TRBJ2-7): ETGVTQSPTHLIKTRGQQVTLRCSSQSGHNTVSWYQQALGQGPQFIFQYYREEENGRGNFPPRFSGLQFPNYSSELNVNALELDDSALYLCASSSPGSQSYEQYFGPGTRLTVT.

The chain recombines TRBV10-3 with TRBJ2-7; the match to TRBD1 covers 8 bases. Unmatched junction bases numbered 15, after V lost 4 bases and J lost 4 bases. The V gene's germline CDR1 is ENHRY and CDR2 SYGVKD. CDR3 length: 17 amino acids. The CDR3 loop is CAISVSAGTGKFYEQYF. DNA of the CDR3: TGTGCCATCAGTGTGTCTGCCGGGACAGGCAAATTTTACGAGCAGTACTTC.

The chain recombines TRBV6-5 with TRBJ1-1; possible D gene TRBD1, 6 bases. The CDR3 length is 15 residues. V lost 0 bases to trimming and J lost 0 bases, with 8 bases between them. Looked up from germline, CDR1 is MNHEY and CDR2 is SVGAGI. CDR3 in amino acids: CASSYSRGMNTEAFF. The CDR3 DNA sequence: TGTGCCAGCAGTTACTCCAGGGGCATGAACACTGAAGCTTTCTTT.

As DNA, the CDR3 is TGTGCCAGCAGCTCGAGCCCTCCGGGGCGGGGGGTCTCCAATGAGCAGTTCTTC. Encoded protein: CASSSSPPGRGVSNEQFF. J is TRBJ2-1 and V is TRBV9; 8 bases fit TRBD2. V lost 4 bases and J lost 6; bases outside the gene matches: 18. The CDR3 is made up of 18 amino acids. CDR1 is SGDLS and CDR2 is YYNGEE in the germline V gene.

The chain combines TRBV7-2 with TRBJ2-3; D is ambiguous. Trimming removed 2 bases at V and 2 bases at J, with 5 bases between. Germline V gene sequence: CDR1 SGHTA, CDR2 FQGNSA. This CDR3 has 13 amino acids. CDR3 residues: CASSLTITDTQYF. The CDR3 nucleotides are TGTGCCAGCAGCTTAACTATCACAGATACGCAGTATTTT.